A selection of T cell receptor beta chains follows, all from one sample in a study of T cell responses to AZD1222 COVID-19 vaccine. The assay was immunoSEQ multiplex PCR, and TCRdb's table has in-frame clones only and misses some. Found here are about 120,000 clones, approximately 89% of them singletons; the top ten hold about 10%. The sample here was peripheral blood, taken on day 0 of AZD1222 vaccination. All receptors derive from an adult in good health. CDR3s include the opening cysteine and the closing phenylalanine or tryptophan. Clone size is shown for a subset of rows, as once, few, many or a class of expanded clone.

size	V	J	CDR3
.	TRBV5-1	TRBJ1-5	CASSVFSNQPQHF
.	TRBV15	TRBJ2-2	CATGWGTNTGELFF
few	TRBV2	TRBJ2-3	CASSLAGGETDTQYF
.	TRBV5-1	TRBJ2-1	CASSPGSANEQFF
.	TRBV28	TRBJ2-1	CASSSGPSYNEQFF
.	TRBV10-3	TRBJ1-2	CAITQDTNYGYTF
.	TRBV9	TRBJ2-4	CASSALAENIQYF
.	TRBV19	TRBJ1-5	CASSIGGARGFQPQHF
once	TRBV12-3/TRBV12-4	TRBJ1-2	CASSLRQNYGYTF
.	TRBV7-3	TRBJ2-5	CASSTGPRETQYF
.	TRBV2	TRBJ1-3	CASIRLGSSGNTIYF
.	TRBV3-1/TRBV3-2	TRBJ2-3	CASSQQRGLADTQYF
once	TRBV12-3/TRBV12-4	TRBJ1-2	CASSFSFDYGYTF
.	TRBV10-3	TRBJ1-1	CAINRQGLNTEAFF
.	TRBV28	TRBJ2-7	CASSFSGTRDEQYF